This T cell receptor (beta chain) was sequenced in a study of shared clonotypes between healthy human individuals. Findings and caveats of the study: Sampling used blood alone; tissue repertoires probably differ. Naive subsets, compared against memory subsets, generally had larger estimated richness values. Non-shared clonotypes had lower generation probabilities than those shared by all four donors.

Each sample came from a Caucasian adult donor living in Nashville, Tennessee. Method: immunoSEQ multiplex PCR; TCRdb's copy keeps in-frame clones and lacks some. The sample yields 2,500,000 or so clones, 93% seen once. About this clone itself: Antigen unknown.

The V gene end was trimmed by 3 bases and the J gene end by 4 bases; junction bases not matched to a gene: 8. Germline V gene data show CDR1 as MNHEY and CDR2 as SMNVEV (reference sequence). CDR3 length: 16 residues. The clonotype was recovered from a man aged 18 to 30 in good health. Some clones in this sample may be carry-over from other donors' samples. The specimen sequenced was naive CD4+ T cells from PBMCs. As for subset: CD45RA+ positively selected. This chain connects TRBV27 to TRBJ2-2, with TRBD2 matching 7 bases. The CDR3 DNA follows: TGTGCCAGCAGTTTTTCCCAGGGAGGGGTCACCGGGGAGCTGTTTTTT. Translation: CASSFSQGGVTGELFF.